What follows are 24 T cell receptor beta chains derived from one specimen sequenced in a study of metastatic and nonmetastatic thyroid tumors. Not a single patient had been given any form of treatment at any point before undergoing thyroid surgery. TCRdb reanalyzed the PCR reads via MiXCR. The sample consists of 30,000 to 35,000 clones, about a third of them appearing once. Sequenced input: tumor tissue. These TCRs come from a female donor with papillary thyroid cancer or a benign thyroid nodule (not recorded which). Some clones in this sample may be carry-over from other donors' samples.

This clone was counted a single time. The chain employs TRBV6-1 and TRBJ1-1; D not certain. Germline V gene sequence: CDR1 MNHNS, CDR2 SASEGT. This CDR3 contains 10 residues. The V end lost 8 bases, the J end lost 4 bases, and 5 bases lay between the germline ends. CDR3 DNA sequence: TGTGCCAGCGGTACCACTGAAGCTTTCTTT. It yields the protein CASGTTEAFF.

This clone has only a few counts. V gene TRBV27 combines with J gene TRBJ1-5, with a possible D match to TRBD1 (5 bases). Germline V gene lookup returns CDR1 MNHEY and CDR2 SMNVEV (reference sequence). This CDR3 has 14 residues. Trimming pared 7 bases from V and 2 bases from J, leaving 12 bases between. In DNA form, the CDR3 reads TGTGCCAGCAATAGGCAAGGGGGCAATCAGCCCCAGCATTTT. Its translation is CASNRQGGNQPQHF.

Concerning this clone itself: An end of the junction differs from the germline gene, which may be a read error. CDR3 bases: TGTGCCAGCAGTTTAACGCGCGGGTCTGGGGCCGACGTCCTGACTTTC. Protein sequence: CASSLTRGSGADVLTF. The chain couples TRBV28 to TRBJ2-6; D possibly uses TRBD1 or TRBD2 (5 bases each). The V gene's germline CDR1 is MDHEN and CDR2 SYDVKM. The length of the CDR3 is 16 residues.

The chain has TRBV18 and TRBJ1-5; no definite D call. Germline V gives CDR1 KGHSH, CDR2 LQKENI. This CDR3 is 14 amino acids long. V was clipped by 2 bases and J by 0 bases, with 5 bases between them. The CDR3 DNA follows: TGTGCCAGCTCACCAGGAAATAGCAATCAGCCCCAGCATTTT. It translates to CASSPGNSNQPQHF. Based on the CDR3 plus reference TRBV18 and TRBJ1-5, the full variable domain is NAGVMQNPRHLVRRRGQEARLRCSPMKGHSHVYWYRQLPEEGLKFMVYLQKENIIDESGMPKERFSAEFPKEGPSILRIQQVVRGDSAAYFCASSPGNSNQPQHFGDGTRLSIL.

The V gene is TRBV11-3, the J gene TRBJ2-5, with D possibly TRBD1 on 7 matching bases. Germline V gene sequence: CDR1 SGHNT, CDR2 YENEEA. V was cut by 5 bases and J by 3 bases, with 19 bases left in between. This CDR3 spans 16 amino acids. The CDR3 DNA follows: TGTGCCAGCAGCCCTCGGGGGCAGGGGGAGGAAGAGACCCAGTACTTC. As protein: CASSPRGQGEEETQYF.

The chain links TRBV20-1 to TRBJ2-7; no clear D gene. Trimming took off 0 bases at V and 3 bases at J, with 9 bases between the two ends. From germline, CDR1 is DFQATT and CDR2 SNEGSKA (reference sequence). This CDR3 is 13 amino acids long. CDR3 amino acids: CSARDAANYEQYF. In DNA form, the CDR3 reads TGCAGTGCTAGAGACGCGGCAAACTACGAGCAGTACTTC.

The chain carries TRBV4-1 and TRBJ1-2; D may be TRBD1 (5 bases). CDR1 is MGHRA, CDR2 YSYEKL, per germline. The CDR3 covers 17 residues. Trimming pared 4 bases from V and 3 bases from J, leaving 21 bases between. CDR3 amino acids: CASSRGKMHGGDYGYTF. The CDR3 coding sequence is TGCGCCAGCAGCCGGGGCAAGATGCATGGGGGGGACTATGGCTACACCTTC.

DNA for the CDR3: TGTGCCAGCAGCTCGGACAGGCAATACAATGAGCAGTTCTTC. Translated: CASSSDRQYNEQFF. The chain uses TRBV7-8 and TRBJ2-1, with 7 positions matching TRBD1. The CDR3 contains 14 residues. V was pared by 4 bases and J by 4 bases, with 4 bases of the junction left unmatched. The germline CDR1 and CDR2 sequences are SGHVS and FQNEAQ.

This clone came up a few times. V gene TRBV19 combines with J gene TRBJ1-5, with D unclear. The CDR3 sequence is 13 residues long. V lost 5 bases and J lost 1, with 6 bases in between. Germline CDR1 LNHDA, CDR2 SQIVND (reference sequence). The CDR3 bases are TGTGCCAGTAGTTTAGGGAGCAATCAGCCCCAGCATTTT. This sequence encodes CASSLGSNQPQHF.

CDR3 in DNA: TGTGCCAGCAGCTTATCATATGGAGTAGTTGCGGATACGCAGTATTTT. The encoded protein is CASSLSYGVVADTQYF. The chain has TRBV7-8 and TRBJ2-3; D ambiguous. CDR3 length: 16 amino acids. Trimming pared 2 bases from V and 6 bases from J, leaving 18 bases between. Germline V gene sequence: CDR1 SGHVS, CDR2 FQNEAQ.

The chain has TRBV5-1 and TRBJ2-3, with 11 bases identical to TRBD2. The CDR3 is 17 residues long. V shed 4 bases, J shed 0 bases, and the junction held 7 bases outside the gene matches. Germline-derived CDR1 and CDR2 are SGHRS and YFSETQ. CDR3 in amino acids: CASSPGLAGSSTDTQYF. The CDR3 DNA sequence: TGCGCCAGCAGCCCAGGACTAGCGGGCTCTAGCACAGATACGCAGTATTTT.

The chain couples TRBV16 to TRBJ2-1, with 9 bases aligning to TRBD2. CDR1 and CDR2 (germline): KGHSY, FQNENV. The CDR3 has 14 amino acids. The V gene end was trimmed by 4 bases and the J gene end by 5 bases; junction bases not matched to a gene: 3. In nucleotides, the CDR3 is TGTGCCAGCAGCCTGGGACTAGCCAACAATGAGCAGTTCTTC. It yields the protein CASSLGLANNEQFF.

This clone was counted a few times. V gene TRBV12-5 combines with J gene TRBJ1-5; TRBD1 matches 9 bases. This CDR3 contains 15 residues. With 2 bases clipped from V and 4 bases from J, the junction kept 3 bases outside the gene matches. The germline CDR1 and CDR2 sequences are LGHNT and FRNRAP. The CDR3 loop reads CASGLRGQGNQPQHF. CDR3 sequence (DNA): TGTGCTAGTGGTTTGCGGGGACAGGGTAATCAGCCCCAGCATTTT.

The rearrangement joins TRBV4-1 to TRBJ1-2, with D possibly matching TRBD1 (5 bases). The V gene's germline CDR1 is MGHRA and CDR2 YSYEKL. The CDR3 is 13 residues long. V gave up 4 bases and J gave up 4 bases, with 10 bases separating them. CDR3 DNA: TGCGCCAGCAGCCGGGGGGTTAGCTATGGCTACACCTTC. Its protein is CASSRGVSYGYTF.

This clone was picked up a small number of times. The V gene is TRBV6-4, the J gene TRBJ1-2, with D unresolved. With 10 bases removed from V and 4 bases from J, the gap between germline ends came to 22 bases. This CDR3 comprises 15 residues. CDR1 is MRHNA, CDR2 SNTAGT, per germline. CDR3 amino acids: CANNSSLICSYGYTF. CDR3 in DNA: TGTGCCAACAACAGTTCACTAATTTGTAGCTATGGCTACACCTTC.

The CDR3, as DNA: TGTGCCAGCAGCGGCGCCAGGGGAAACACCATATATTTT. Protein sequence: CASSGARGNTIYF. The V gene is TRBV7-2, the J gene TRBJ1-3; D gene uncertain. This CDR3 is 13 amino acids long. Germline V CDR1 and CDR2: SGHTA, FQGNSA. V was shortened by 5 bases and J by 4 bases, with 9 bases between the two germline ends.

There are a few counts of this clone. V gene TRBV10-3 combines with J gene TRBJ2-7; the match to TRBD2 covers 11 bases. Germline V gives CDR1 ENHRY, CDR2 SYGVKD. V lost 2 bases, J lost 3 bases, and 6 bases stayed unmatched. CDR3 length equals 16 residues. The CDR3 sequence is CAISETRTSGSYEQYF. CDR3 in DNA: TGTGCCATCAGTGAGACAAGAACTAGCGGGAGCTACGAGCAGTACTTC.

The sample holds many counts of this clone. The V gene is TRBV6-2 or TRBV6-3, the J gene TRBJ2-2; D is possibly TRBD1 or TRBD2 (5 bases each). The CDR3 loop spans 15 amino acids. Germline V gene lookup returns CDR1 MNHEY and CDR2 SVGEGT. V dropped 2 bases and J dropped 4 bases, with 11 bases sitting between them. DNA for the CDR3: TGTGCCAGCAGTTACGGCAGGGAGAGCACCGGGGAGCTGTTTTTT. Translated, it gives CASSYGRESTGELFF.

This clone turned up a few times. The chain is built from TRBV7-2 and TRBJ1-2; TRBD1 matches at 7 bases. The CDR3 runs 15 residues. The germline V gene encodes CDR1 SGHTA and CDR2 FQGNSA. V trimming: 1 base; J trimming: 0 bases; junction bases outside the gene matches: 2. The CDR3 DNA is TGTGCCAGCAGCTTAGGGGACAGAGCTAACTATGGCTACACCTTC. It specifies CASSLGDRANYGYTF.

In this sample, this clone turned up many times. This chain joins TRBV6-1 and TRBJ1-2; D possibly corresponds to TRBD1 (5 bases). Germline V gene sequence: CDR1 MNHNS, CDR2 SASEGT. The CDR3 runs 14 residues. Trimming left V 4 bases short and J 2 bases short, with 11 bases between. CDR3 loop: CASSGQTVNYGYTF. The CDR3 nucleotides read TGTGCCAGCAGTGGACAGACAGTAAACTATGGCTACACCTTC.

J is TRBJ1-1 and V is TRBV4-2, with a weak D call TRBD1 (5 bases). Germline V lookup: CDR1 LGHNA, CDR2 YNFKEQ. The CDR3 covers 13 residues. The V gene lost 1 base and the J gene lost 5 bases, with 8 bases spanning the gap. This CDR3 is CASSQVGGTEAFF. DNA of the CDR3: TGTGCCAGCAGCCAAGTTGGGGGGACTGAAGCTTTCTTT.

This clone was detected only a few times. The gene calls are TRBV6-1 and TRBJ2-1, with no clear D. CDR3 size: 15 residues. Germline V gene lookup returns CDR1 MNHNS and CDR2 SASEGT. CDR3 DNA: TGTGCTTCAGCCCCTGACACCGGATCCTACAATGAGCAGTTCTTC. Its translation: CASAPDTGSYNEQFF.

This chain links TRBV19 with TRBJ1-2; 9 nucleotides match TRBD1. CDR3 size: 15 residues. Germline V gene data show CDR1 as LNHDA and CDR2 as SQIVND (reference sequence). Trimming took 5 bases from V and 8 from J; bases not matched to a gene: 12. The DNA for the CDR3 is TGTGCCAGTAGTCCTTCCACAGGGGGCGAAGTAGGCTACACCTTC. Translating it yields CASSPSTGGEVGYTF.

The chain recombines TRBV6-2 or TRBV6-3 with TRBJ2-5; D gene uncertain. V was trimmed by 1 base and J by 5 bases, leaving 8 bases between them. The CDR3 contains 13 residues. Germline V lookup: CDR1 MNHEY, CDR2 SVGEGT. The CDR3, as DNA: TGTGCCAGCAGTTACTTGGGGAAGGAGACCCAGTACTTC. Its translation is CASSYLGKETQYF.